One and the same sample provided the 16 T cell receptor beta chains below, sequenced in a study of control samples from healthy donors and cancer patients. The repertoire was sequenced with immunoSEQ multiplex PCR; TCRdb's copy has only in-frame clones and lacks some. The data hold approximately 230,000 clones, with over 75% observed a single time. The sample was PBMCs. The receptors derive from a woman aged 55-69 years with lung cancer.

The genes are TRBV28 and TRBJ2-7; 9 nucleotides line up with TRBD1. The V and J ends lost 8 bases and 1 base, in that order; junction bases with no gene match: 6. Per germline, CDR1 MDHEN and CDR2 SYDVKM. The CDR3 is 14 residues long. As DNA, the CDR3 is TGTGCCAGCCTTAGGGGGACAGGGTCCTACGAGCAGTACTTC. Translated, it gives CASLRGTGSYEQYF.

Turning to this clone: At the DNA level, this CDR3 is encoded by other sequences in the same sample as well. The chain links TRBV6-5 to TRBJ1-1, with D unresolved. The CDR3 spans 13 residues. Between the trimmed V and J ends, which lost 2 bases and 1 base, there was a span of 5 bases. Germline V gives CDR1 MNHEY, CDR2 SVGAGI. The CDR3 DNA reads TGTGCCAGCAGTTACGGAGAGAACACTGAAGCTTTCTTT. It specifies CASSYGENTEAFF.

The chain has TRBV5-6 and TRBJ1-2; 9 bases fit TRBD1. This CDR3 is built from 13 residues. Germline CDR1 and CDR2: SGHDT and YYEEEE. V shed 4 bases, J shed 6 bases, and the junction held 4 bases outside the gene matches. The CDR3 loop is CASSDTGGNGYTF. In DNA form, the CDR3 reads TGTGCCAGCAGCGACACAGGGGGCAATGGCTACACCTTC.

This clone was counted once. This CDR3 is CASSPGLAGPYEQYF. The CDR3 region has the DNA TGTGCCAGCTCACCCGGACTAGCGGGGCCCTACGAGCAGTACTTC. This sequence joins TRBV18 and TRBJ2-7, with TRBD2 matching over 12 bases. The CDR3 totals 15 residues. With V trimmed by 3 bases and J by 2 bases, 2 bases remained unmatched. In germline, CDR1 is KGHSH, CDR2 LQKENI.

The V call is TRBV14, the J call TRBJ2-5, with D perhaps TRBD1 (5 bases). The CDR3 is 16 amino acids. Trimming shortened V by 0 bases and J by 1 base, and 12 bases separated the two germline ends. The germline V gene has CDR1 SGHDN and CDR2 FVKESK. This chain's CDR3 is CASSQDVGALQETQYF. CDR3 bases: TGTGCCAGCAGCCAAGATGTTGGGGCCCTCCAAGAGACCCAGTACTTC. Using reference TRBV14 and TRBJ2-5 for the parts outside the CDR3, the full variable domain is EAGVTQFPSHSVIEKGQTVTLRCDPISGHDNLYWYRRVMGKEIKFLLHFVKESKQDESGMPNNRFLAERTGGTYSTLKVQPAELEDSGVYFCASSQDVGALQETQYFGPGTRLLVL.

A few counts support this clone. The rearrangement joins TRBV27 to TRBJ2-1; weak D call: TRBD2 (6 bases). CDR3 length: 18 residues. Germline-derived CDR1 and CDR2 are MNHEY and SMNVEV (reference sequence). V dropped 3 bases and J dropped 6 bases, with 24 bases sitting between them. The chain's CDR3 is CASSFDANRLGTSNEQFF. CDR3 DNA: TGTGCCAGCAGTTTTGATGCGAACCGGCTAGGGACTTCCAATGAGCAGTTCTTC.

The chain carries TRBV27 and TRBJ2-6; D is uncertain. The V end was cut by 3 bases, the J end by 0 bases, with 6 bases between. Germline loops: CDR1 MNHEY, CDR2 SMNVEV (reference sequence). This CDR3 has 15 amino acids. As DNA, the CDR3 is TGTGCCAGCAGTTTTTGGCTCTCTGGGGCCAACGTCCTGACTTTC. Translation: CASSFWLSGANVLTF.

The rearrangement uses TRBV5-4 and TRBJ2-4; D is perhaps TRBD1 or TRBD2 (5 bases each). V was clipped by 5 bases and J by 0 bases, with 12 bases between them. The CDR3 runs to 15 residues. Germline values: CDR1 SGHNT, CDR2 YYREEE (reference sequence). CDR3 protein: CASSYYGTAKNIQYF. DNA for the CDR3: TGTGCCAGCAGTTATTACGGGACAGCCAAAAACATTCAGTACTTC. Filled out from reference TRBV5-4 and TRBJ2-4, the complete variable domain reads ETGVTQSPTHLIKTRGQQVTLRCSSQSGHNTVSWYQQALGQGPQFIFQYYREEENGRGNFPPRFSGLQFPNYSSELNVNALELDDSALYLCASSYYGTAKNIQYFGAGTRLSVL.

The rearrangement links TRBV15 to TRBJ1-1, with D maybe TRBD1 (6 bases). V was pared by 0 bases and J by 8 bases, with 7 bases between. This CDR3 region has 12 residues. CDR1 and CDR2 (germline): LNHNV, YYDKDF (reference sequence). CDR3 amino acids: CATSREQGEAFF. The CDR3 bases are TGTGCCACCAGCAGAGAACAGGGCGAAGCTTTCTTT.

The chain uses TRBV4-1 and TRBJ1-5; D uncertain. Between the trimmed V and J ends, which lost 2 bases and 3 bases, there was a span of 11 bases. Germline CDR1 and CDR2: MGHRA and YSYEKL. The CDR3 loop spans 15 amino acids. The CDR3 region has the DNA TGCGCCAGCAGCCAATATGGCGTTGTCAATCAGCCCCAGCATTTT. Translated: CASSQYGVVNQPQHF.

CDR3 amino acids: CSSRGDSGELFF. In DNA form, the CDR3 reads TGCAGCTCCAGGGGGGATTCCGGGGAGCTGTTTTTT. This sequence joins TRBV29-1 and TRBJ2-2, with D perhaps matching TRBD1 (7 bases). Trimming took 8 bases from V and 6 from J, leaving 13 bases between them. The CDR3 covers 12 residues. Germline V gene data show CDR1 as SQVTM and CDR2 as ANQGSEA.

V is TRBV5-6 and J is TRBJ2-3; TRBD1 agrees at 8 bases. The CDR3 sequence is 15 residues long. J was trimmed by 5 bases and V by 1 base; bases with no gene match: 6. Per the germline V gene, CDR1 is SGHDT and CDR2 is YYEEEE. CDR3 coding DNA: TGTGCCAGCAGCTTGCAGGGGGCGCCCCTAGATACGCAGTATTTT. Its translation: CASSLQGAPLDTQYF.

J is TRBJ1-4 and V is TRBV10-2; D is undetermined. CDR1 is WSHSY, CDR2 SAAADI, per germline. The CDR3 loop spans 12 amino acids. V was shortened by 0 bases and J by 7 bases, with 3 bases between the two germline ends. The CDR3, as DNA: TGCGCCAGCAGTGAGTCAGGTGAAAAACTGTTTTTT. This codes for CASSESGEKLFF.

In its sample, this clone was seen a few times. The gene calls are TRBV7-3 and TRBJ2-2; unclear D gene. This CDR3 comprises 11 residues. Trimming shortened V by 4 bases and J by 7 bases, and 4 bases separated the two germline ends. Per germline, CDR1 SGHTA and CDR2 FQGTGA. The CDR3 DNA reads TGTGCCAGCAGCTCAGGCGGGGAGCTGTTTTTT. Amino acids: CASSSGGELFF.

The V and J genes are TRBV11-3 and TRBJ2-1; tentatively, D is TRBD2 (6 bases). The V gene's germline CDR1 is SGHNT and CDR2 YENEEA. V gave up 3 bases and J gave up 0 bases, with 6 bases separating them. The CDR3 spans 14 residues. CDR3 bases: TGTGCCAGCAGCTTCGGGGGCTCCTACAATGAGCAGTTCTTC. Translation gives CASSFGGSYNEQFF. Full variable domain (outside the CDR3, taken from reference TRBV11-3 and TRBJ2-1): EAGVVQSPRYKIIEKKQPVAFWCNPISGHNTLYWYLQNLGQGPELLIRYENEEAVDDSQLPKDRFSAERLKGVDSTLKIQPAELGDSAVYLCASSFGGSYNEQFFGPGTRLTVL.

A note on this clone: In the same sample, other DNA sequences code for this CDR3. The rearrangement uses TRBV6-1 and TRBJ1-5; D remains unclear. Germline lookup yields CDR1 MNHNS and CDR2 SASEGT. The CDR3 sequence is 13 residues long. V was cut by 3 bases and J by 4 bases, with 7 bases left in between. The DNA for the CDR3 is TGTGCCAGCAGTGAGTTGGGGAATCAGCCCCAGCATTTT. Amino acids: CASSELGNQPQHF.